The sequence of this TCR beta chain was determined in a study of T cell responses to AZD1222 COVID-19 vaccine. Here immunoSEQ multiplex PCR was the method, and the copy in TCRdb shows in-frame clones only, minus some. The repertoire holds 120,000 to 150,000 clones, with around 83% as singletons. Study-wide results and caveats: When two AZD1222 doses had been given, Spike-specific TCR breadth and depth rose. Among AZD1222 vaccinees, only 5 to 7 were seropositive at baseline.

About this clone itself: Its matching antigen is unknown.

This specimen was peripheral blood, taken on day 0 of MenACWY control vaccination. This TCR derives from an adult in good health.

The CDR3 bases are TGTGCCAGTATCTACAGGGAAACCGGGGAGCTGTTTTTT. It yields the protein CASIYRETGELFF. The V gene is TRBV19, the J gene TRBJ2-2; perhaps TRBD1 as D (6 bases). Germline V gives CDR1 LNHDA, CDR2 SQIVND (reference sequence). The CDR3 is 13 amino acids. Between the trimmed V and J ends, which lost 7 bases and 5 bases, there was a span of 11 bases.